The 5 T cell receptor beta chains reported below all come from one sample, sequenced in a study of cytomegalovirus exposure and HLA in healthy donors. Researchers ran the PCR with 60 Vbeta and 13 Jbeta primers. Profiling relied on immunoSEQ multiplex PCR, and the TCRdb table lists in-frame clones only, not all of them. There are fewer than 200,000 clones in the sample; 82% occur only once, and 0.96% lies in the top ten. The sample consisted of PBMCs. The receptors were sampled from a girl aged 2-10 years in good health and CMV-seropositive.

The chain links TRBV4-1 to TRBJ2-7, with 7 bases fitting TRBD2. Germline values: CDR1 MGHRA, CDR2 YSYEKL. Trimming removed 0 bases from V and 4 bases from J; junction bases left unmatched: 15. This CDR3 is built from 18 residues. The CDR3 protein is CASSQDGHGGSLDYEQYF. Written as DNA, the CDR3 is TGCGCCAGCAGCCAAGATGGACATGGCGGGAGTCTAGATTACGAGCAGTACTTC.

V gene TRBV7-3 combines with J gene TRBJ2-1; 14 nucleotides line up with TRBD2. Germline V gene data show CDR1 as SGHTA and CDR2 as FQGTGA. There are 19 residues in the CDR3. V was clipped by 5 bases and J by 6 bases; unmatched bases: 15. Here the CDR3 DNA reads TGTGCCAGCAGCCCCCACCAGGGACTAGCGGGAGCTTCTCTCAATGAGCAGTTCTTC. This encodes CASSPHQGLAGASLNEQFF.

The rearrangement uses TRBV5-4 and TRBJ2-2; 11 nucleotides match TRBD2. This CDR3 has 14 amino acids. The germline CDR1 and CDR2 sequences are SGHNT and YYREEE (reference sequence). The V segment lost 5 bases and the J segment 7 bases; nucleotides outside the gene matches: 4. CDR3 sequence reads: CASRLAGAGGELFF. The DNA for the CDR3 is TGTGCCAGCAGACTAGCGGGAGCGGGCGGGGAGCTGTTTTTT.

This clone appeared once. The chain couples TRBV5-1 to TRBJ2-5; D is unresolved. The CDR3 length is 13 residues. V was trimmed by 4 bases and J by 1 base, leaving 8 bases between them. The germline V gene has CDR1 SGHRS and CDR2 YFSETQ. The CDR3 DNA follows: TGCGCCAGCAGCATCCCGGGCCAAGAGACCCAGTACTTC. Its protein is CASSIPGQETQYF.

This sequence joins TRBV6-5 and TRBJ2-7, with a weak D call TRBD2 (6 bases). V lost 0 bases, J lost 6 bases, and 18 bases lay in between. Germline loops: CDR1 MNHEY, CDR2 SVGAGI. The length of the CDR3 is 16 residues. CDR3 loop: CASSYSTGGNYFEQYF. As DNA, the CDR3 is TGTGCCAGCAGTTACTCGACTGGGGGGAACTACTTCGAGCAGTACTTC.